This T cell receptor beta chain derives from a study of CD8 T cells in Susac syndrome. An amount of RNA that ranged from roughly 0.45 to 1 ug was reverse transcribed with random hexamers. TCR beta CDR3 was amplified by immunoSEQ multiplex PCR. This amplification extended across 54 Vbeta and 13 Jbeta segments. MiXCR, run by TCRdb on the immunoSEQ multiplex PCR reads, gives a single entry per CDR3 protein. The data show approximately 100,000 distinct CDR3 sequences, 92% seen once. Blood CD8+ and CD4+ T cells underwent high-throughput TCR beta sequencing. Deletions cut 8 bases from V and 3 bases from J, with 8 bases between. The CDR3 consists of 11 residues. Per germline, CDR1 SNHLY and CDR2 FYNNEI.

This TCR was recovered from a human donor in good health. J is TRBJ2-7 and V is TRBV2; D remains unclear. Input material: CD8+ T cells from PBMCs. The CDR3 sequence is CASLDGYEQYF. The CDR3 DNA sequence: TGTGCCAGCCTCGACGGCTACGAGCAGTACTTC.